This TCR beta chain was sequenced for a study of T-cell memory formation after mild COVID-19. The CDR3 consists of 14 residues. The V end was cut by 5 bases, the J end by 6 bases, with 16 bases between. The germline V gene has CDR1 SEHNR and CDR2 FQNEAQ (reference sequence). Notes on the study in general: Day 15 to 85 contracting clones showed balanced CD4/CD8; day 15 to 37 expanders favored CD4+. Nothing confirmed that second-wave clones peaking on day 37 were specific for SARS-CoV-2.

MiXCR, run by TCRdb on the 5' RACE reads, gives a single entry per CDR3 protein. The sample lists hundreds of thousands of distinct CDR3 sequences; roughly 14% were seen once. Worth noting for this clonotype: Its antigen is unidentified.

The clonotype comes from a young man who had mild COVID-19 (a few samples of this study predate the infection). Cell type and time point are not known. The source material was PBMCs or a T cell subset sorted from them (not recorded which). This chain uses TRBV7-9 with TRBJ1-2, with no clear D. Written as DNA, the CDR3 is TGTGCCAGCAGCGCGGCTGGTCCAATTCATGGCTACACCTTC. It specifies CASSAAGPIHGYTF.